The clone carrying this T cell receptor (beta chain) was counted once. Sequencing of TCR beta covered CD8+ and CD4+ T cells obtained from blood. Healthy donors, matched for age and sex, constituted the control group. The CDR3 covers 14 residues. V dropped 5 bases and J dropped 5; count of bases not matched to a gene: 7. Germline V gene data show CDR1 as WSHSY and CDR2 as SAAADI. Random hexamers were used to reverse transcribe 0.5 to 1 ug of RNA. A multiplex approach, immunoSEQ multiplex PCR, amplified TCR beta CDR3 across 54 Vbeta and 13 Jbeta. Using its own MiXCR run on the immunoSEQ multiplex PCR reads, TCRdb lists one record per CDR3 protein. This table holds 120,000 to 150,000 distinct CDR3 sequences, roughly 95% found once. This specimen comes from a study of CD8 T cells in Susac syndrome.

Sequenced sample: CD4+ T cells from PBMCs. This chain uses TRBV10-2 with TRBJ2-3; 7 bases line up with TRBD2. This receptor was obtained from a human donor in good health. The CDR3 protein is CASSTTSPLDTQYF. The CDR3 region has the DNA TGCGCCAGCAGTACGACTAGCCCGTTAGATACGCAGTATTTT.